This T cell receptor (beta chain) is drawn from a study of coeliac disease. This clone was seen only a few times. The antigen is not known. The data were produced by immunoSEQ multiplex PCR, yet TCRdb's version contains in-frame clones alone and is incomplete. The table includes over 3,500 clones, more than 45% detected once. This CDR3 contains 15 residues. CDR1 is SNHLY, CDR2 FYNNEI, per germline. The V and J ends lost 4 bases and 4 bases, in that order; junction bases with no gene match: 6. General observations from the study: Most TRB amino acid sequences occurred in only one sample.

Sequencing was done on a sample of intraepithelial lymphocytes from the gut. The rearrangement joins TRBV2 to TRBJ1-4, with 7 bases matching TRBD1. The clonotype comes from a human donor with active celiac disease. CDR3 in amino acids: CASSVQAGGNEKLFF. Written as DNA, the CDR3 is TGTGCCAGCAGTGTTCAGGCAGGGGGTAATGAAAAACTGTTTTTT.